This T cell receptor (beta chain) was sequenced in a study of blood T cell repertoires in COVID-19 (dated by TCRdb to about 2020). Describing the broader study: The collaborator samples originated in the United States, Italy and Spain and spanned the acute and convalescent phases of COVID-19. The prospective study material was composed of cDNA or gDNA derived from T cells, B-cell-depleted T cells, or PBMCs. The samples were drawn from the first 160 participants of the ongoing ImmuneRACE study and from 950 to 1,500 subjects provided by 6 global collaborators. The repertoires were made available in a free public database intended to serve as a resource for research on the immune response to SARS-CoV-2. Subjects who had been exposed to COVID-19, were actively infected with it, or had recovered from it provided the deeply sampled blood TCRbeta repertoires that made up the dataset. The sample metadata nearly always contained a de-identified subject ID, COVID-19 status, age in years and sex. HLA class I and class II types, where available, came from metadata supplied by the sample provider rather than from assay-based typing.

General study outcomes and caveats: Clinical and demographic metadata were provided uncurated, with the amount varying by source and participant.

A word on this clone: Its antigen has not been determined. No qualities accompany the bases; no much larger clone lies one base away.

Enrolling through a virtual design, the prospective study's participants ranged in age from roughly 18 to 90 years and lived across about two dozen United States geographic areas. In the prospective study, participants were assigned to cohorts based on the clinical history participants reported in a screening survey and a study questionnaire. Recovered participants in ImmuneRACE Cohort 3 were defined by two consecutive negative NP/OP PCR tests, clearance by a healthcare professional, or resolution of symptoms. In the prospective study, whole blood, serum and a nasopharyngeal or oropharyngeal swab were collected from each participant by mobile phlebotomists. Additional blood draws and questionnaires over an approximately two-month period could optionally be provided by prospective study participants. Blood samples from the prospective study were shipped frozen or at room temperature prior to DNA extraction.

TCRbeta CDR3 regions were amplified from genomic DNA using the immunoSEQ Assay, a bias-controlled multiplex PCR. Per the source publication's procedure: Within the assay, amplification of reference gene primers was used to estimate how many nucleated cells each sample contained. To quantify the absolute abundance of each unique TCRbeta CDR3 rearrangement, sequence reads were collapsed and filtered. Productive Simpson clonality was computed per sample as the square root of Simpson's diversity index over productive rearrangements. TCRdb re-hosts the immuneACCESS table, in-frame sequences only. Its copies lack some clones; in the studies checked, an unresolved V gene accounts for under half of them, and the cause for the rest is not known. That table supplies the V and J calls and clone size; D and trimming were determined from the DNA. The sample table records fewer than 150,000 clones; about four fifths of these occur just once. Clones ranked in the top ten supply more than 15% of the sample.

V is pared back by 3 bases and J by 5 bases, with 14 bases lying between the germline termini. There are 15 amino acids in the CDR3, from cysteine to phenylalanine inclusive. The DNA shown is the 45-base CDR3, in frame from base 1. CDR1 and CDR2, per the germline V gene, are SNHLY and FYNNEI. This clonotype originated in a man aged 25 to 40 who had recovered from COVID-19. What was sequenced was PBMCs or T cells enriched from blood (not recorded which). The sequence is built from TRBV2 and TRBJ2-1; D gene: possibly TRBD1, on 7 matching bases. DNA sequence: TGTGCCAGCAGTGACTGGGGCAGGGGGGACAATGAGCAGTTCTTC. This sequence encodes CASSDWGRGDNEQFF.